These T cell receptor beta chains were read from a single sample in a study of PD-L1 blockade in urothelial cancer. Assay used: immunoSEQ multiplex PCR; TCRdb lists only in-frame clones, some missing. The repertoire holds 70,000 to 100,000 clones, roughly 84% seen once, with more than 2% in the top ten. The sequencing used PBMCs, collected around atezolizumab (anti-PD-L1) treatment. The receptors come from a man in his sixties with urothelial cancer. Both conserved end residues are part of each CDR3. D genes are given only for firm matches. Expanded clones get a size class; other rows say once, few or many, or leave the size out.

>TRBJ2-4|-|TRBD2|TRBV10-3
CAISERYSGPSGAKNIQYF
TGTGCCATCAGTGAGCGTTATAGCGGGCCCTCCGGAGCCAAAAACATTCAGTACTTC
>TRBJ1-1|-|-|TRBV30
CAGRGGRNTEAFF
TGTGCCGGGAGGGGGGGAAGGAACACTGAAGCTTTCTTT
>TRBJ2-1|-|TRBD2|TRBV11-2
CASSSGLAAYNEQFF
TGTGCCAGCAGCTCGGGACTAGCGGCCTACAATGAGCAGTTCTTC
>TRBJ2-7|-|TRBD1|TRBV7-9
CASSLNSGTGGSEQYF
TGTGCCAGCAGCTTGAACTCCGGGACAGGGGGCTCCGAGCAGTACTTC
>TRBJ1-2|-|TRBD1|TRBV29-1
CSVGDRGHGYTF
TGCAGCGTTGGCGACAGGGGGCACGGCTACACCTTC
>TRBJ2-5|once|TRBD1|TRBV19
CASSIEGGKETQYF
TGTGCCAGTAGTATTGAAGGGGGCAAGGAGACCCAGTACTTC
>TRBJ2-3|-|-|TRBV6-5
CASRRGGADTQYF
TGTGCCAGCAGACGGGGTGGCGCAGATACGCAGTATTTT
>TRBJ1-1|-|TRBD1|TRBV5-6
CASSSSGGTEAFF
TGTGCCAGCAGCTCCTCAGGGGGCACTGAAGCTTTCTTT
>TRBJ1-1|-|TRBD1|TRBV4-3
CASSQDRDTEAFF
TGCGCCAGCAGCCAGGACAGGGACACTGAAGCTTTCTTT
>TRBJ2-7|-|TRBD1|TRBV7-3
CASSYDREYEQYF
TGTGCCAGCAGCTACGACAGGGAATACGAGCAGTACTTC
>TRBJ2-4|-|TRBD1|TRBV5-6
CASSFRDRGKNIQYF
TGTGCCAGCAGCTTTAGGGACAGGGGGAAAAACATTCAGTACTTC
>TRBJ1-4|-|TRBD1|TRBV14
CASSQGDRPSEKLFF
TGTGCCAGCAGCCAAGGGGACAGACCTAGTGAAAAACTGTTTTTT
>TRBJ1-1|once|-|TRBV4-1
CASSQGRRNGRTEAFF
TGCGCCAGCAGCCAAGGAAGGAGAAACGGAAGAACTGAAGCTTTCTTT
>TRBJ1-1|-|-|TRBV28
CASSLGVREAFF
TGTGCCAGCAGTTTGGGCGTCCGCGAAGCTTTCTTT
>TRBJ1-4|-|-|TRBV6-6
CASSSHTDEKLFF
TGTGCCAGCAGTTCCCACACAGATGAAAAACTGTTTTTT
>TRBJ2-2|-|TRBD2|TRBV29-1
CSVEGSLAGTIGELFF
TGCAGCGTTGAAGGGTCTCTAGCGGGAACGATCGGGGAGCTGTTTTTT
>TRBJ2-7|-|TRBD2|TRBV25-1
CASSEGGTRNEQYF
TGTGCCAGCAGTGAAGGTGGGACTAGGAACGAGCAGTACTTC
>TRBJ2-1|-|-|TRBV5-1
CASSFSSPPYNEQFF
TGCGCCAGCAGCTTTTCGTCCCCCCCCTACAATGAGCAGTTCTTC
>TRBJ1-1|-|-|TRBV19
CASSVEVEGTEAFF
TGTGCCAGTAGTGTGGAGGTCGAAGGCACTGAAGCTTTCTTT
>TRBJ1-2|-|-|TRBV4-1
CASTSPGANYGYTF
TGCGCCAGCACCTCTCCCGGGGCTAACTATGGCTACACCTTC
>TRBJ2-5|-|TRBD1|TRBV7-3
CASSAQTGGAWETQYF
TGTGCCAGCAGCGCCCAGACAGGGGGCGCATGGGAGACCCAGTACTTC
>TRBJ2-7|-|-|TRBV20-1
CSARVYYEQYF
TGCAGTGCTAGAGTGTACTACGAGCAGTACTTC
>TRBJ2-7|-|TRBD1|TRBV5-5
CASSLSGTVVYEQYF
TGTGCCAGCAGCTTATCCGGGACAGTGGTCTACGAGCAGTACTTC
>TRBJ1-5|once|TRBD1|TRBV30
CAWSTRDRVIANQPQHF
TGTGCCTGGAGTACCCGGGACAGGGTTATCGCCAATCAGCCCCAGCATTTT
>TRBJ2-6|-|TRBD1|TRBV10-3
CATGGTGAGANVLTF
TGTGCCACGGGCGGAACAGGGGCTGGGGCCAACGTCCTGACTTTC
>TRBJ1-4|-|TRBD1|TRBV19
CASSIGQGNEKLFF
TGTGCCAGTAGTATAGGACAGGGAAATGAAAAACTGTTTTTT
>TRBJ2-5|-|-|TRBV4-1
CASGRYYQETQYF
TGCGCCAGTGGGAGGTACTACCAAGAGACCCAGTACTTC